This note documents a single T cell receptor (beta chain) sequence. Its antigen is not identified. This entry is derived from a study of cytomegalovirus exposure and HLA in healthy donors. General study findings and limits: A list of around 150 TCR beta chains associated with cytomegalovirus was given. There were a few CMV-associated chains whose specificity for CMV antigens was confirmed in vitro. The study reported that TCR beta sequences accurately predicted HLA-A and HLA-B alleles in most subjects.

It was with 60 Vbeta and 13 Jbeta primers that the PCR ran. Generated by immunoSEQ multiplex PCR, the TCRdb table keeps only in-frame clones and is missing some. This sample has some 100,000 clones, with around three quarters found just once. This CDR3 spans 11 amino acids. Per germline, CDR1 SGHNT and CDR2 YENEEA. Trimming cost V 0 bases and J 14 bases, with 7 bases left between them. Specimen: PBMCs. V and J are TRBV11-3 and TRBJ1-4; D not resolved. The sequence derives from a woman aged 45-59 years in good health and CMV-seropositive. The CDR3 loop reads CASSLESLLFF. The CDR3 region has the DNA TGTGCCAGCAGCTTAGAAAGCTTGCTGTTTTTT.